Presented here are 9 T cell receptor beta chains from one specimen sequenced in a study of T cell repertoires in cytomegalovirus infection. MiXCR was run by TCRdb on the reads, yielding one entry per CDR3 protein. The profile shows 50,000 or so distinct CDR3 sequences, about a fifth of them singletons. Which antigens these TCRs recognize remains unknown. The source was CD8+ T cells from cultured PBMCs, collected from culture after CMV antigen stimulation. All receptors come from a human donor in good health (CMV status not recorded). Some clones in this sample may be carry-over from other donors' samples.

This clonotype has at least ten counts. This chain links TRBV6-5 with TRBJ1-3; D possibly corresponds to TRBD1 (6 bases). From germline, CDR1 is MNHEY and CDR2 SVGAGI. The ends were cut back, 2 bases at V and 2 bases at J, with 10 bases in the middle. CDR3 length equals 15 residues. CDR3 sequence (DNA): TGTGCCAGCAGTTACCGACAGGAGACTGGAAACACCATATATTTT. It yields the protein CASSYRQETGNTIYF.

This clonotype came up a few times. V is TRBV4-1 and J is TRBJ2-1; D not resolved. The V gene lost 8 bases and the J gene lost 7 bases, with 9 bases spanning the gap. The CDR3 has 11 amino acids. Germline loops: CDR1 MGHRA, CDR2 YSYEKL. DNA of the CDR3: TGCGCCAGCTGGAACGTGAATGAGCAGTTCTTC. This gives the protein CASWNVNEQFF.

J is TRBJ1-4 and V is TRBV19, with D perhaps TRBD1 (5 bases). V was cut by 0 bases and J by 10 bases, with 24 bases left in between. The CDR3 sequence is 18 residues long. CDR1 LNHDA and CDR2 SQIVND come from the germline V gene (reference sequence). The CDR3 region is CASSIEGPGMALKGKLFF. CDR3 bases: TGTGCCAGTAGTATAGAGGGTCCAGGGATGGCCCTAAAGGGAAAACTGTTTTTT. Looking up the rest from reference TRBV19 and TRBJ1-4 gives the full variable domain: DGGITQSPKYLFRKEGQNVTLSCEQNLNHDAMYWYRQDPGQGLRLIYYSQIVNDFQKGDIAEGYSVSREKKESFPLTVTSAQKNPTAFYLCASSIEGPGMALKGKLFFGSGTQLSVL.

The J gene is TRBJ2-3, the V gene TRBV7-3; 7 bases map to TRBD1. Germline loops: CDR1 SGHTA, CDR2 FQGTGA. The V gene end was trimmed by 3 bases and the J gene end by 0 bases; junction bases not matched to a gene: 0. The CDR3 has 14 amino acids. The CDR3 loop reads CASSLTGSTDTQYF. The CDR3 DNA is TGTGCCAGCAGCTTGACAGGGAGCACAGATACGCAGTATTTT.

This clonotype was seen repeatedly, ten times or more. The chain combines TRBV28 with TRBJ2-3, with 8 bases fitting TRBD2. This CDR3 is 13 amino acids long. CDR1 and CDR2 from the germline V gene are MDHEN and SYDVKM. J gave up 6 bases and V 6 bases, and 5 bases lay outside the gene matches. CDR3 sequence: CASRGLAFDTQYF. The CDR3 region has the DNA TGTGCCAGCAGAGGACTAGCTTTTGATACGCAGTATTTT.

CDR3 DNA sequence: TGTGCCATCAGTGAGTCCGAGGGCTATGGCTACACCTTC. It specifies CAISESEGYGYTF. The chain uses TRBV10-3 and TRBJ1-2; the D is unclear. This CDR3 comprises 13 residues. Germline V CDR1 and CDR2: ENHRY, SYGVKD. Deletions cut 0 bases from V and 4 bases from J, with 6 bases between.

The DNA for the CDR3 is TGTGCCAGCAGAACAGGGGACTACGAGCAGTACTTC. It yields the protein CASRTGDYEQYF. The rearrangement links TRBV7-9 to TRBJ2-7, with 7 bases aligning to TRBD1. Unmatched junction bases numbered 2, after V lost 6 bases and J lost 3 bases. The germline V gene encodes CDR1 SEHNR and CDR2 FQNEAQ (reference sequence). CDR3 length: 12 amino acids.

This clonotype was seen ten or more times. This chain joins TRBV7-8 and TRBJ2-1; the match to TRBD2 covers 7 bases. Trimming at V came to 1 base and at J to 4 bases, leaving 10 bases not matched to a gene. There are 17 residues in the CDR3. The germline gives CDR1 SGHVS, CDR2 FQNEAQ. The CDR3 region is CASSLEASGELYNEQFF. The CDR3 nucleotides read TGTGCCAGCAGCTTAGAAGCTAGCGGAGAACTATACAATGAGCAGTTCTTC.

This clonotype showed up many times. The chain couples TRBV7-8 to TRBJ2-4, with TRBD2 identical over 9 bases. J lost 12 bases, V lost 1 base, and 13 bases had no gene match. Germline CDR1 SGHVS, CDR2 FQNEAQ. The CDR3 sequence is 16 residues long. CDR3 DNA sequence: TGTGCCAGCAGCTTAGTAGGTAGCGGGAGATTGACGGATCAGTACTTC. It is translated as CASSLVGSGRLTDQYF.